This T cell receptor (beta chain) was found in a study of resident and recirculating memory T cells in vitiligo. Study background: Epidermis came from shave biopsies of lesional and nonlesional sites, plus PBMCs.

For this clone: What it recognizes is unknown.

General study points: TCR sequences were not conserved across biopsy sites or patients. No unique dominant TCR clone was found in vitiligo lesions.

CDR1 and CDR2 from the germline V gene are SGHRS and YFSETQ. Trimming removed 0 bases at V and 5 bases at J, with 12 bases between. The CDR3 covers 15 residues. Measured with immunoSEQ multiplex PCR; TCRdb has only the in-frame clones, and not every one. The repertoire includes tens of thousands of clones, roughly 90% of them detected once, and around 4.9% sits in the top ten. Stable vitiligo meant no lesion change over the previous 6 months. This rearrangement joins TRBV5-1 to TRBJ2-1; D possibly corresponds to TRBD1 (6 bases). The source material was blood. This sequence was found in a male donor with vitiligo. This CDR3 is CASSLVGGKDNEQFF. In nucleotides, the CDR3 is TGCGCCAGCAGCTTGGTAGGGGGTAAAGACAATGAGCAGTTCTTC.